A selection of T cell receptor beta chains follows, all from one sample in a study of blood T cell repertoires in COVID-19. Measured with immunoSEQ multiplex PCR; TCRdb has only the in-frame clones, and not every one. The sample shows about 140,000 clones, over 80% of them seen only once. Sequencing was performed on peripheral blood. The receptors stem from a man aged 60 to 75 with active or convalescent COVID-19. Both conserved end residues are part of each CDR3. Fields, in order: clone size, D gene, V gene, J gene, CDR3 protein, CDR3 DNA. The D gene is left open where the match is weak. Expanded clones are given a class, and other clones once, few, many or no size at all.

>-|-|TRBV5-1|TRBJ2-2
CASSLQGSGELFF
TGCGCCAGCAGCTTACAGGGTAGCGGGGAGCTGTTTTTT
>once|-|TRBV19|TRBJ2-5
CASSRSRTTQETQYF
TGTGCCAGTAGCAGATCCCGGACAACTCAAGAGACCCAGTACTTC
>-|-|TRBV5-1|TRBJ2-5
CASSLPGYQETQYF
TGCGCCAGCAGCTTGCCGGGGTACCAAGAGACCCAGTACTTC
>-|-|TRBV28|TRBJ2-2
CASSYGEGAGELFF
TGTGCCAGCAGTTATGGGGAAGGGGCCGGGGAGCTGTTTTTT
>-|TRBD1|TRBV24-1|TRBJ1-1
CATSDSARAGGEAFF
TGTGCCACCAGTGATTCCGCCCGGGCAGGGGGTGAAGCTTTCTTT
>once|TRBD2|TRBV5-1|TRBJ2-7
CASSSGTSYEQYF
TGCGCCAGCAGCTCCGGGACTAGCTACGAGCAGTACTTC
>-|-|TRBV9|TRBJ2-2
CASSVGRDYTGELFF
TGTGCCAGCAGCGTAGGACGGGATTACACCGGGGAGCTGTTTTTT
>-|-|TRBV9|TRBJ1-3
CASSVGGGSGNTIYF
TGTGCCAGCAGCGTAGGCGGTGGCTCTGGAAACACCATATATTTT
>once|-|TRBV10-2|TRBJ1-3
CASSPLDSSGNTIYF
TGCGCCAGCAGTCCCCTGGACAGCTCTGGAAACACCATATATTTT
>-|-|TRBV27|TRBJ1-1
CASSLVPGFNTEAFF
TGTGCCAGCAGTTTAGTTCCAGGGTTCAACACTGAAGCTTTCTTT
>-|-|TRBV3-1/TRBV3-2|TRBJ2-2
CASSPGGYTGELFF
TGTGCCAGCAGCCCAGGGGGGTACACCGGGGAGCTGTTTTTT
>-|TRBD1|TRBV2|TRBJ1-5
CASRGTGFSNQPQHF
TGTGCCAGCAGGGGGACAGGTTTTAGCAATCAGCCCCAGCATTTT
>-|-|TRBV2|TRBJ1-1
CASRQTAGLAEAFF
TGTGCCAGCAGGCAAACCGCAGGGTTGGCTGAAGCTTTCTTT
>-|-|TRBV11-2|TRBJ2-7
CASGSGNAFEQYF
TGTGCCAGCGGCTCGGGGAACGCTTTCGAGCAGTACTTC
>-|-|TRBV12-3/TRBV12-4|TRBJ1-1
CASSLGGATEAFF
TGTGCCAGCAGTTTAGGCGGCGCCACTGAAGCTTTCTTT
>-|-|TRBV7-2|TRBJ2-7
CASSEGTVAGIYEQYF
TGTGCCAGCAGCGAGGGGACTGTGGCGGGAATCTACGAGCAGTACTTC
>-|TRBD1|TRBV3-1/TRBV3-2|TRBJ1-4
CASSGQGARHEKLFF
TGTGCCAGCAGCGGACAGGGGGCGCGTCATGAAAAACTGTTTTTT
>-|TRBD2|TRBV9|TRBJ2-7
CASSPRLAGAYEQYF
TGTGCCAGCAGCCCCCGACTAGCGGGAGCCTACGAGCAGTACTTC
>few|TRBD1|TRBV12-3/TRBV12-4|TRBJ1-3
CASNPDRGNTIYF
TGTGCCAGCAACCCGGACAGGGGGAACACCATATATTTT
>-|TRBD1|TRBV6-4|TRBJ2-2
CASRKTGGANGELFF
TGTGCCAGCAGGAAAACAGGGGGCGCGAACGGGGAGCTGTTTTTT
>-|-|TRBV24-1|TRBJ2-2
CATSAGQITGELFF
TGTGCCACCAGTGCCGGACAGATCACCGGGGAGCTGTTTTTT
>-|-|TRBV6-5|TRBJ1-5
CASRGALNQPQHF
TGTGCCAGCAGGGGGGCCCTCAATCAGCCCCAGCATTTT
>-|TRBD2|TRBV7-8|TRBJ2-3
CASSLNSGGGTDTQYF
TGTGCCAGCAGCTTAAATAGCGGGGGCGGCACAGATACGCAGTATTTT
>-|-|TRBV29-1|TRBJ1-3
CSVGHSSGNTIYF
TGCAGCGTGGGACATAGCTCTGGAAACACCATATATTTT
>-|-|TRBV5-6|TRBJ2-4
CASSLATGTKNIQYF
TGTGCCAGCAGCTTGGCTACGGGAACCAAAAACATTCAGTACTTC
>-|TRBD1|TRBV4-1|TRBJ2-7
CASSQLGDRIYEQYF
TGCGCCAGCAGCCAGCTTGGGGACAGGATCTACGAGCAGTACTTC
>-|-|TRBV6-5|TRBJ1-5
CASSSRQNNQPQHF
TGTGCCAGCAGTTCCAGACAGAACAATCAGCCCCAGCATTTT
>-|TRBD1|TRBV19|TRBJ1-1
CASSILGGLVGTEAFF
TGTGCCAGTAGTATTTTAGGGGGCCTAGTTGGGACTGAAGCTTTCTTT
>-|-|TRBV11-2|TRBJ2-3
CASTPTAGSTDTQYF
TGTGCCAGCACTCCCACTGCAGGTTCCACAGATACGCAGTATTTT
>-|TRBD1|TRBV7-6|TRBJ2-5
CASSHPGTGGRETQYF
TGTGCCAGCAGCCACCCGGGGACAGGGGGACGCGAGACCCAGTACTTC
>-|TRBD2|TRBV29-1|TRBJ2-2
CSVGGRMGGELFF
TGCAGCGTTGGCGGGAGAATGGGCGGGGAGCTGTTTTTT
>few|TRBD1|TRBV18|TRBJ1-3
CASSPPGQPVSGNTIYF
TGTGCCAGCTCACCCCCGGGACAGCCTGTATCTGGAAACACCATATATTTT
>once|TRBD2|TRBV2|TRBJ2-7
CASSAPRTSGISYEQYF
TGTGCCAGCAGTGCCCCCCGAACAAGCGGGATCTCCTACGAGCAGTACTTC
>-|-|TRBV9|TRBJ1-2
CASGNRAHGYTF
TGTGCCAGCGGGAACAGGGCCCATGGCTACACCTTC
>-|-|TRBV10-3|TRBJ1-1
CAIKEELNTEAFF
TGTGCCATCAAGGAGGAGTTGAACACTGAAGCTTTCTTT
>-|-|TRBV5-8|TRBJ2-7
CASTYRSSYEQYF
TGTGCCAGCACCTATCGTTCCTCCTACGAGCAGTACTTC
>-|TRBD1|TRBV19|TRBJ1-4
CASSASTGGKLFF
TGTGCCAGTAGTGCATCGACAGGGGGAAAACTGTTTTTT
>-|-|TRBV5-1|TRBJ2-1
CASSPLVTVNNEQFF
TGCGCCAGCAGCCCCTTAGTGACTGTTAACAATGAGCAGTTCTTC
>-|TRBD1|TRBV2|TRBJ1-2
CAGRQGANSNYGYTF
TGTGCCGGTAGACAGGGGGCTAATTCCAACTATGGCTACACCTTC
>-|TRBD1|TRBV28|TRBJ2-5
CACGQGGLGETQYF
TGTGCCTGTGGACAGGGGGGACTGGGGGAGACCCAGTACTTC
>-|TRBD1|TRBV10-3|TRBJ2-7
CAISLTGGAGGEQYF
TGTGCCATCAGCCTGACAGGGGGCGCCGGGGGCGAGCAGTACTTC
>-|-|TRBV28|TRBJ2-5
CASRTPLGRYQETQYF
TGTGCCAGCAGAACCCCGCTAGGAAGGTACCAAGAGACCCAGTACTTC
>-|-|TRBV3-1/TRBV3-2|TRBJ2-1
CASSPRGDEQFF
TGTGCCAGCAGCCCCCGGGGAGATGAGCAGTTCTTC
>-|-|TRBV18|TRBJ1-1
CASSPYPQAPSRGKDTEAFF
TGTGCCAGCTCACCATATCCCCAGGCGCCGAGCAGGGGAAAGGACACTGAAGCTTTCTTT
>-|-|TRBV5-1|TRBJ2-7
CASSRALTSYEQYF
TGCGCCAGTTCGCGGGCACTCACCTCCTACGAGCAGTACTTC
>-|-|TRBV7-2|TRBJ2-2
CASSLARRQPNTGELFF
TGTGCCAGCAGCTTAGCACGCAGGCAACCGAACACCGGGGAGCTGTTTTTT
>-|-|TRBV28|TRBJ2-2
CASSLWAKGRGANTGELFF
TGTGCCAGCAGTTTATGGGCCAAGGGGCGGGGAGCGAACACCGGGGAGCTGTTTTTT
>-|TRBD2|TRBV13|TRBJ2-7
CASSLLSTSGIYEQYF
TGTGCCAGCAGCCTTCTGTCGACTAGCGGGATTTACGAGCAGTACTTC
>-|-|TRBV1|TRBJ2-3
CTSSPKTSGETDTQYF
TGCACCAGCAGCCCGAAGACTAGCGGGGAAACAGATACGCAGTATTTT
>-|TRBD2|TRBV14|TRBJ2-3
CASSQTSGRPTDTQYF
TGTGCCAGCAGCCAAACTAGCGGGAGGCCCACAGATACGCAGTATTTT
>-|TRBD2|TRBV5-4|TRBJ2-2
CASSRGGTVTGELFF
TGTGCCAGCAGCCGCGGGGGGACGGTAACCGGGGAGCTGTTTTTT
>-|TRBD1|TRBV29-1|TRBJ1-2
CSVEDRVYGYTF
TGCAGCGTTGAGGACAGGGTCTATGGCTACACCTTC
>-|-|TRBV11-2|TRBJ1-1
CASSRSANTEAFF
TGTGCCAGCAGCCGGTCCGCGAACACTGAAGCTTTCTTT
>-|-|TRBV3-1/TRBV3-2|TRBJ1-5
CASSQGGRQYNQPQHF
TGTGCCAGCAGCCAAGGGGGGCGACAGTACAATCAGCCCCAGCATTTT
>-|TRBD2|TRBV4-2|TRBJ2-7
CASSQEGLAASEQYF
TGTGCCAGCAGCCAAGAAGGACTAGCGGCCTCCGAGCAGTACTTC